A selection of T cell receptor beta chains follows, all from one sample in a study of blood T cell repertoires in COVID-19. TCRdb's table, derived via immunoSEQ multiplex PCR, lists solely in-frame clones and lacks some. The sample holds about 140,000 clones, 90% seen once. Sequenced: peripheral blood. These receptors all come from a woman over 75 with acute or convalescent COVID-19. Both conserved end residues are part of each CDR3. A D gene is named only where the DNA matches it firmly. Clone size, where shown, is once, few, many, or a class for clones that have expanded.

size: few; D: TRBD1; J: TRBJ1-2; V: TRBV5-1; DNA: TGCGCCAGCAGCTTGCCATTGGGGACAGCCTATGGCTACACCTTC; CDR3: CASSLPLGTAYGYTF
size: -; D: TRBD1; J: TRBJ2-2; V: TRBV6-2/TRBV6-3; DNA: TGTGCCAGCAGTTACCCGACAGGGGGAAACACCGGGGAGCTGTTTTTT; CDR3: CASSYPTGGNTGELFF
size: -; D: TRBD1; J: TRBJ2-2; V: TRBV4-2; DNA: TGTGCCAGCAGCCAAGAGACAGGGGGCTTCGGGGAGCTGTTTTTT; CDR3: CASSQETGGFGELFF
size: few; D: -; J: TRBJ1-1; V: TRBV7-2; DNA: TGTGCCAGCAGCCCTGGGGGGACCCCTGAAGCTTTCTTT; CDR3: CASSPGGTPEAFF
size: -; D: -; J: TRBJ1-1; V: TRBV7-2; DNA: TGTGCCAGCAGCCGCGACAGGAACACTGAAGCTTTCTTT; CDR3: CASSRDRNTEAFF
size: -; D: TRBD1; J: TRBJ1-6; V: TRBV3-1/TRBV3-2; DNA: TGTGCCAGCAGCTCCCGGGACAGGGGTCGGCAGGCACCCCTCCACTTT; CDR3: CASSSRDRGRQAPLHF
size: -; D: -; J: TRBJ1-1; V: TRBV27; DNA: TGTGCCAGCAGCCCGAGGGTCAGATCGAACACTGAAGCTTTCTTT; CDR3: CASSPRVRSNTEAFF
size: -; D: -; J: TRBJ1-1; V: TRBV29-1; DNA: TGCAGCGTTGAGGCAGGGAACACTGAAGCTTTCTTT; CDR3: CSVEAGNTEAFF
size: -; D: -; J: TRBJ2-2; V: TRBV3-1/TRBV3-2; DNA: TGTGCCAGCAGCCAAGGAGTCCCCGCGAACACCGGGGAGCTGTTTTTT; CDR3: CASSQGVPANTGELFF
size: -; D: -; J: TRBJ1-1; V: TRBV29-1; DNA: TGCAGCGTTCTAGAGAACACTGAAGCTTTCTTT; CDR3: CSVLENTEAFF
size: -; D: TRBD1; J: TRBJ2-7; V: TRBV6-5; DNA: TGTGCCAGCCGGCAGGGACAGGGCCTCTACGAGCAGTACTTC; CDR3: CASRQGQGLYEQYF
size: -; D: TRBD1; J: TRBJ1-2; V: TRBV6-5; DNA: TGTGCCAGCAGTCCCGCAGGGGGCGGCTATGGCTACACCTTC; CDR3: CASSPAGGGYGYTF
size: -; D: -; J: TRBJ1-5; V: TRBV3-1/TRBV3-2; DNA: TGTGCCAGCAGCCAAGCGGGGGGAGAACAGCCCCAGCATTTT; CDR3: CASSQAGGEQPQHF
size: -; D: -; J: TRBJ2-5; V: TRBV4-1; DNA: TGCGCCAGCAGCCAAGCTAGCGAGGAGACCCAGTACTTC; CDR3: CASSQASEETQYF
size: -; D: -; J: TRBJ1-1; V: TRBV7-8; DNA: TGTGCCAGCAGCCCCGATGCGGGGCTGAATGAAGCTTTCTTT; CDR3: CASSPDAGLNEAFF
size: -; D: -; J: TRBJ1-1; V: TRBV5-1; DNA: TGCGCCAGCAGCTTGGCTTTGCGAGGCACAGAAGCTTTCTTT; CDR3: CASSLALRGTEAFF
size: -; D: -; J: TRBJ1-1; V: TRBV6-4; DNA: TGTGCCAGCAGTGAGACGGTGGGGGGGTACACTGAAGCTTTCTTT; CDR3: CASSETVGGYTEAFF
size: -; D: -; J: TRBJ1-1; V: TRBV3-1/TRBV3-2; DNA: TGTGCCAGCAGCCGTTGGGACACTTTGAACACTGAAGCTTTCTTT; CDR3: CASSRWDTLNTEAFF
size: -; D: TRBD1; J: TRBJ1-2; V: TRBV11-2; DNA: TGTGCCAGCAGCTTAGTCAGGGGGTCTTCCTATGGCTACACCTTC; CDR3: CASSLVRGSSYGYTF
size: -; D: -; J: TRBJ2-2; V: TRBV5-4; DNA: TGTGCCAGCAGCTTGGGTACAGGGATCACCGGGGAGCTGTTTTTT; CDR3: CASSLGTGITGELFF
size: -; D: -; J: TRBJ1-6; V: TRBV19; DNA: TGTGCCAGTAGGACCGGAGAAGCTTATAATTCACCCCTCCACTTT; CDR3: CASRTGEAYNSPLHF
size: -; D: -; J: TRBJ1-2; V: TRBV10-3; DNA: TGTGCCATCAGTCTCTTAGGGAGTTCTAACTATGGCTACACCTTC; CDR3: CAISLLGSSNYGYTF
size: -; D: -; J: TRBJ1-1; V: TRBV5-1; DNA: TGCGCCAGCAGCTTGGGCGTGCAGGGAAGTCAGGCTTTCTTT; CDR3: CASSLGVQGSQAFF
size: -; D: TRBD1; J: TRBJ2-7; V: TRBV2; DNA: TGTGCCAGCAAGGGACAGGGTATTGGAGAGCAGTACTTC; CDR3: CASKGQGIGEQYF
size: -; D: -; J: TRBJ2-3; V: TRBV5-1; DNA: TGCGCCAGCAGCCCTTTCACAGATACGCAGTATTTT; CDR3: CASSPFTDTQYF
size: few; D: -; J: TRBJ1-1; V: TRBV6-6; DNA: TGTGCCACCAAGGGGGATCAGAACACTGAAGCTTTCTTT; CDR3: CATKGDQNTEAFF
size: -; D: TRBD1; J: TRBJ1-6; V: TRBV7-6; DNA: TGTGCCAGCAGCGCAGGGACAGGGGGAAATTCACCCCTCCACTTT; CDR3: CASSAGTGGNSPLHF
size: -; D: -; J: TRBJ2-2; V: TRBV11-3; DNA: TGTGCCAGCAGCTTAGGTGCCGCCGGCACCGGGGAGCTGTTTTTT; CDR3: CASSLGAAGTGELFF
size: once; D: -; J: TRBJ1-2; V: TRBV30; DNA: TGTGCCTGGAGCCGTGGGGCGTACTATGGCTACACCTTC; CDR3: CAWSRGAYYGYTF
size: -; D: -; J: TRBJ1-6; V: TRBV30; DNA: TGTGCCTGGACGAGGCAGGGGTTCTATTCACCCCTCCACTTT; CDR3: CAWTRQGFYSPLHF
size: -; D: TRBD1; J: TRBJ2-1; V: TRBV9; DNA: TGTGCCAGCAGCGTAAGACAGGGATCCTACAATGAGCAGTTCTTC; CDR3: CASSVRQGSYNEQFF
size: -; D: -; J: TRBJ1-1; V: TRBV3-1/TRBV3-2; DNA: TGTGCCAGCAGCCATGAGGGGGCTGAAGCTTTCTTT; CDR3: CASSHEGAEAFF
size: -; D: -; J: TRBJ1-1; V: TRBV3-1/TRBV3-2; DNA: TGTGCCAGCAGCCGGGGGGGCCTAAGGTTCGGGAACACTGAAGCTTTCTTT; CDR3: CASSRGGLRFGNTEAFF
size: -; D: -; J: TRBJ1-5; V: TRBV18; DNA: TGTGCCAGCTCTTCAGGAAGCAATCAGCCCCAGCATTTT; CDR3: CASSSGSNQPQHF
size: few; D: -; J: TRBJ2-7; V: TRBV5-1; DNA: TGCGCCAGCAGCTTGGCCGGACAGTCGATACAGTACTTC; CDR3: CASSLAGQSIQYF
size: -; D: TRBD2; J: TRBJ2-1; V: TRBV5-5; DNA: TGTGCCAGCAGCTCCAGGACTAGCGGGGGTCTATCCTACAATGAGCAGTTCTTC; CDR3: CASSSRTSGGLSYNEQFF
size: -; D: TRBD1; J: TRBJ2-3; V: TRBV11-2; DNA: TGTGCCAGCAGCTTGCAAGGACAGGGGAGTACAGATACGCAGTATTTT; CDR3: CASSLQGQGSTDTQYF
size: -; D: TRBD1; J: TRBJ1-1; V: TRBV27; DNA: TGTGCCAGCAGTTTACATGACAGGGACGGTGAAGCTTTCTTT; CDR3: CASSLHDRDGEAFF
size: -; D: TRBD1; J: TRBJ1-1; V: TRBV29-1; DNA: TGCAGCGCCTCCAGGGGGACTGAAGCTTTCTTT; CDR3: CSASRGTEAFF
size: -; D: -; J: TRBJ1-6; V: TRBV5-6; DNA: TGTGCCAGCAGCTTGCGGCGGAGCTCCTATAATTCACCCCTCCACTTT; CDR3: CASSLRRSSYNSPLHF
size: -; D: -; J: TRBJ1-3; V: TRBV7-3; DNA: TGTGCCAGCAGCCTGACGCAGGCTGGAAACACCATATATTTT; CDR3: CASSLTQAGNTIYF
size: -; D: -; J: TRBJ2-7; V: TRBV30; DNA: TGTGCCTGGAGTGTAGCAGGGGGGCCTGGGTTGCACGAGCAGTACTTC; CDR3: CAWSVAGGPGLHEQYF
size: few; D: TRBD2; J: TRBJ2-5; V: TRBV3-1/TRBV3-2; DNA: TGTGCCAGCAGCCAAGACCTAGCGGGGGGTCAAGAGACCCAGTACTTC; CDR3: CASSQDLAGGQETQYF
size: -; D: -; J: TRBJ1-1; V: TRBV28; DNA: TGTGCCAGCAAAGAGAACCAGGCGACTGAAGCTTTCTTT; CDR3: CASKENQATEAFF
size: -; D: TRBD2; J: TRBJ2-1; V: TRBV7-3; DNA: TGTGCCAGCAGCGGTAGCGGGGGGGCCTCTGAGCAGTTCTTC; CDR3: CASSGSGGASEQFF
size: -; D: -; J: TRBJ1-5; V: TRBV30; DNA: TGTGCCTGGAGCCCGCAGAACAATCAGCCCCAGCATTTT; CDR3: CAWSPQNNQPQHF
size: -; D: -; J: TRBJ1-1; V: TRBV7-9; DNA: TGTGCCAGCAGTGAGACAGCGAACACTGAAGCTTTCTTT; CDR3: CASSETANTEAFF
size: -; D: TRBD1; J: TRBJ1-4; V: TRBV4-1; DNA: TGCGCCAGCAGCCAAAAGCCCAATACAGGGGGAGGGAATGAAAAACTGTTTTTT; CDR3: CASSQKPNTGGGNEKLFF
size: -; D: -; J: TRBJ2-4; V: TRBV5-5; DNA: TGTGCCAGCAGATGGGGGGATGTAGCCAAAAACATTCAGTACTTC; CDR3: CASRWGDVAKNIQYF
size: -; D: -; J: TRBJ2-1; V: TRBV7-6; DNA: TGTGCCAGCAGCTTATCCTCGGACTCGGGTGAGCAGTTCTTC; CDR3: CASSLSSDSGEQFF